The 18 T cell receptor beta chains in this list originate from one sample, sequenced in a study of T cells after yellow fever vaccination. Each CDR3 protein gets one entry after TCRdb re-called the 5' RACE reads with MiXCR. The data show some 150,000 distinct CDR3 sequences, with roughly 9% seen just once and around 35% held by the top ten. The source material was CD8+ T cells sorted from PBMCs, sampled 45 days after the yellow fever booster vaccination. The receptors stem from a man younger than 35 who received the YFV17D yellow fever vaccine.

This rearrangement joins TRBV7-2 to TRBJ2-5, with TRBD2 identical over 8 bases. This CDR3 has 16 residues. Germline CDR1 reads SGHTA; CDR2 reads FQGNSA. V lost 2 bases to trimming and J lost 4 bases; unmatched junction nucleotides: 9. DNA of the CDR3: TGTGCCAGCAGCTTAAGGAGAGCGGGGGCGGGAGAGACCCAGTACTTC. It translates to CASSLRRAGAGETQYF.

Only a few counts were recorded for this clonotype. The chain links TRBV4-3 to TRBJ2-1; D not certain. V lost 0 bases, J lost 12 bases, and 21 bases lay in between. Germline loops: CDR1 LGHNA, CDR2 YSLEER. This CDR3 is built from 16 residues. CDR3 sequence (DNA): TGCGCCAGCAGCCAAGATCCGATTCCCGACCCCCTAGGGCAGTTCTTC. Protein product: CASSQDPIPDPLGQFF.

This clonotype came up a few times. The chain recombines TRBV6-2 or TRBV6-3 with TRBJ2-3; D gene uncertain. Germline-derived CDR1 and CDR2 are MNHEY and SVGEGT. V lost 6 bases and J lost 4, with 14 bases in between. CDR3 length: 14 residues. CDR3: CASSPTPWADTQYF. The DNA of the CDR3 is TGTGCCAGCAGCCCAACTCCATGGGCAGATACGCAGTATTTT.

This clonotype was seen many times. The chain combines TRBV4-1 with TRBJ2-2, with unresolved D. The CDR3 extends over 15 amino acids. In germline, CDR1 is MGHRA, CDR2 YSYEKL. V shed 0 bases and J shed 6 bases, with 11 bases lying between them. CDR3 DNA: TGCGCCAGCAGCCAAGACAGTGGTGGGGCCGGGGAGCTGTTTTTT. It is translated as CASSQDSGGAGELFF.

The CDR3 region has the DNA TGCAGTGCTAGAGATGGTACGGGATCCTTCTATGGCTACACCTTC. It translates to CSARDGTGSFYGYTF. This sequence joins TRBV20-1 and TRBJ1-2, with D hard to call. This CDR3 region has 15 residues. CDR1 DFQATT and CDR2 SNEGSKA come from the germline V gene (reference sequence). V lost 0 bases and J lost 4, with 15 bases in between.

A few counts support this clonotype. The V call is TRBV7-3, the J call TRBJ2-3; no definite D call. Trimming cost V 7 bases and J 4 bases, with 12 bases left between them. Germline V gene sequence: CDR1 SGHTA, CDR2 FQGTGA. This CDR3 spans 13 amino acids. The CDR3 DNA is TGTGCCAGCACCCACACCCCCCCAGATACGCAGTATTTT. This codes for CASTHTPPDTQYF.

The genes are TRBV6-2 or TRBV6-3 and TRBJ2-1, with 8 bases fitting TRBD2. From germline, CDR1 is MNHEY and CDR2 SVGEGT. Trimming cost V 4 bases and J 5 bases; bases outside gene matches: 10. There are 16 residues in the CDR3. CDR3: CASSSLLAEFHNEQFF. The CDR3 DNA reads TGTGCCAGCAGTTCTCTACTAGCGGAATTCCACAATGAGCAGTTCTTC.

V usage is TRBV6-2 or TRBV6-3 and J usage is TRBJ2-2; D is unresolved. V was shortened by 7 bases and J by 7 bases, with 10 bases between the two germline ends. The CDR3 totals 12 residues. In germline, CDR1 is MNHEY, CDR2 SVGEGT. The CDR3 bases are TGTGCCAGCACCTACTGGGGCGGGGAGCTGTTTTTT. This gives the protein CASTYWGGELFF.

This chain joins TRBV6-5 and TRBJ1-1; the D gene is possibly TRBD1 (5 bases). Germline CDR1 reads MNHEY; CDR2 reads SVGAGI. V was clipped by 2 bases and J by 2 bases, with 9 bases between them. This CDR3 is 14 amino acids long. The CDR3 region has the DNA TGTGCCAGCAGTTACGTGGGGGTTAACACTGAAGCTTTCTTT. Residues: CASSYVGVNTEAFF.

The rearrangement uses TRBV4-1 and TRBJ2-7; D gene uncertain. This CDR3 region has 14 residues. CDR1 and CDR2 (germline): MGHRA, YSYEKL. V dropped 0 bases and J dropped 2 bases, with 8 bases sitting between them. CDR3: CASSQERTAYEQYF. The CDR3 nucleotides are TGCGCCAGCAGCCAAGAACGGACGGCCTACGAGCAGTACTTC.

The chain links TRBV11-2 to TRBJ2-7, with D hard to call. The CDR3 is 13 residues long. Trimming cost V 5 bases and J 2 bases, with 10 bases left between them. Germline V lookup: CDR1 SGHAT, CDR2 FQNNGV. Written as DNA, the CDR3 is TGTGCCAGCAGCCCTAGTCGAACCTACGAGCAGTACTTC. Encoded protein: CASSPSRTYEQYF. Variable domain in full (rest from reference TRBV11-2 and TRBJ2-7): EAGVAQSPRYKIIEKRQSVAFWCNPISGHATLYWYQQILGQGPKLLIQFQNNGVVDDSQLPKDRFSAERLKGVDSTLKIQPAKLEDSAVYLCASSPSRTYEQYFGPGTRLTVT.

This clonotype was recorded at least ten times. The chain has TRBV14 and TRBJ2-2; D is unclear. The V end was cut by 0 bases, the J end by 0 bases, with 8 bases between. The germline V gene encodes CDR1 SGHDN and CDR2 FVKESK. CDR3 length: 16 amino acids. CDR3 nucleotides: TGTGCCAGCAGCCAAGAACCAGCATCGAACACCGGGGAGCTGTTTTTT. Protein sequence: CASSQEPASNTGELFF.

This clonotype was counted many times. The CDR3 loop reads CASSSVSSTDTQYF. CDR3 bases: TGTGCCAGCAGCTCGGTGTCTAGCACAGATACGCAGTATTTT. V usage is TRBV7-8 and J usage is TRBJ2-3; no definite D call. The ends were cut back, 4 bases at V and 0 bases at J, with 8 bases in the middle. The CDR3 spans 14 residues. Germline V lookup: CDR1 SGHVS, CDR2 FQNEAQ.

This clonotype showed up just a few times. The CDR3 DNA reads TGTGCCAGCAGCCTGGGGACGCACTCTGGAAACACCATATATTTT. This translates into CASSLGTHSGNTIYF. The rearrangement joins TRBV14 to TRBJ1-3; a possible D gene is TRBD1 (5 bases). This CDR3 is 15 amino acids long. Germline V gene data show CDR1 as SGHDN and CDR2 as FVKESK. The V end was cut by 4 bases, the J end by 0 bases, with 10 bases between.

This clonotype was counted a few times. The rearrangement links TRBV6-2 or TRBV6-3 to TRBJ2-7; maybe TRBD2 (7 bases). The CDR3 spans 12 residues. Germline loops: CDR1 MNHEY, CDR2 SVGEGT. V lost 8 bases and J 3 bases, leaving 11 bases between the germline ends. CDR3 residues: CASGEGGYEQYF. The DNA for the CDR3 is TGTGCCAGCGGGGAGGGGGGCTACGAGCAGTACTTC.

J is TRBJ2-3 and V is TRBV9; 7 nucleotides match TRBD2. The CDR3 runs 16 residues. With V trimmed by 0 bases and J by 2 bases, 6 bases remained unmatched. Germline CDR1 is SGDLS and CDR2 is YYNGEE. The CDR3 DNA follows: TGTGCCAGCAGCGTAGGGGGCGGGGGAGCCACAGATACGCAGTATTTT. This sequence encodes CASSVGGGGATDTQYF.

This clonotype occurred a few times. This rearrangement joins TRBV6-2 or TRBV6-3 to TRBJ2-5; D is unresolved. CDR1 MNHEY and CDR2 SVGEGT come from the germline V gene. V lost 4 bases and J lost 5, with 17 bases in between. CDR3 length equals 15 residues. CDR3 in DNA: TGTGCCAGCAGTTCCTTAGTTAGTCCCCCGGAGACCCAGTACTTC. Translating gives CASSSLVSPPETQYF.

The V and J genes are TRBV5-5 and TRBJ2-7; no firm D call. Trimming removed 4 bases at V and 0 bases at J, with 11 bases between. There are 14 residues in the CDR3. CDR1 SGHKS and CDR2 YYEKEE come from the germline V gene (reference sequence). Here the CDR3 reads CASSRRPDSYEQYF. The CDR3 bases are TGTGCCAGCAGCCGACGGCCCGACTCCTACGAGCAGTACTTC.